This TCR beta chain was identified in a study of T-cell memory formation after mild COVID-19. Study information: Largely, TCR clusters stayed within a single donor.

This clonotype was picked up a small number of times. The target antigen is unknown. General study points: Cross-reactive memory apparently joined, as some responding clones appeared in pre-infection memory. Mainly in CM and EM were contracting CD4+ clones; CD8+ were in EMRA.

5'RACE primed at constant segments yielded TCR alpha and TCR beta cDNA libraries bearing sample barcodes and UMIs. In TCRdb, the 5' RACE reads were re-called with MiXCR into one record per CDR3 protein. Of 150,000 to 200,000 distinct CDR3 sequences listed, 25% to 40% are singletons. Germline CDR1 and CDR2: KGHDR and SFDVKD. This CDR3 region has 12 residues. Trimming pared 6 bases from V and 3 bases from J, leaving 6 bases between. This chain joins TRBV24-1 and TRBJ2-3; D unresolved. The sequenced sample was PBMCs or a T cell subset sorted from them (not recorded which). This TCR was recovered from an adult woman who had mild COVID-19 (a few samples of this study predate the infection). Cell type and time point are not known. Written as DNA, the CDR3 is TGTGCCACCAGTCTAGGAACAGATACGCAGTATTTT. It is translated as CATSLGTDTQYF.